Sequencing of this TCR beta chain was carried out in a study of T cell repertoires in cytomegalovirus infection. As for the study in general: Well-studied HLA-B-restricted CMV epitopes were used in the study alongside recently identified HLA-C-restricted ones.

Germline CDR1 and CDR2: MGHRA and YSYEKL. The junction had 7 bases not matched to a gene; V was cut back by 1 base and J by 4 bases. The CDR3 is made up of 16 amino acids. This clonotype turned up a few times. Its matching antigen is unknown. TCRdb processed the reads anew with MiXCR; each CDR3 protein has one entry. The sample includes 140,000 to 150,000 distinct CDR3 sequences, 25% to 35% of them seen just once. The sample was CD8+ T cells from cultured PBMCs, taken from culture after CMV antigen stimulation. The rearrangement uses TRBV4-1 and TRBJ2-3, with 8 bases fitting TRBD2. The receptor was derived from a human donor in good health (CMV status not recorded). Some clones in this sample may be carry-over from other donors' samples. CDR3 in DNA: TGCGCCAGCAGCCAAGGGTCGCGGGGGGCTGCAGATACGCAGTATTTT. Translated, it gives CASSQGSRGAADTQYF.